Following are 18 T cell receptor beta chains from one sample sequenced in a study of yellow fever vaccine responses in identical twins. MiXCR, applied by TCRdb to the RT-PCR reads, yields one record per CDR3 protein. The profile covers roughly 15,000 distinct CDR3 sequences, with about four fifths appearing a single time and 0.6% to 0.8% taken by the ten largest. The input for sequencing was T cells from blood (PBMCs), unsorted or a sorted subset (not recorded which), taken before or after yellow fever vaccination (not recorded which). These receptors were obtained from a woman aged 18-29 years who received the yellow fever vaccine.

The V call is TRBV15, the J call TRBJ2-1; D call uncertain. V lost 0 bases and J 4 bases, leaving 10 bases between the germline ends. The germline V gene has CDR1 LNHNV and CDR2 YYDKDF (reference sequence). This CDR3 contains 15 residues. This CDR3 reads CATSREQLAYNEQFF. The CDR3 DNA is TGTGCCACCAGCAGAGAACAGTTGGCTTACAATGAGCAGTTCTTC.

The chain joins TRBV11-3 to TRBJ2-1, with 9 bases that match TRBD2. The CDR3 sequence is 15 residues long. Unmatched junction bases numbered 7, after V lost 5 bases and J lost 5 bases. Per germline, CDR1 SGHNT and CDR2 YENEEA. The CDR3 here is CASSTVAGANNEQFF. The CDR3 region has the DNA TGTGCCAGCAGCACCGTAGCGGGGGCAAACAATGAGCAGTTCTTC.

The V and J genes are TRBV7-9 and TRBJ2-3; D gene unclear. Trimming took 1 base from V and 4 from J, leaving 15 bases between them. The CDR3 consists of 16 residues. Germline V lookup: CDR1 SEHNR, CDR2 FQNEAQ (reference sequence). The CDR3, as DNA: TGTGCCAGCAGCTTAGTTCGGCGCTCGGGCGCAGATACGCAGTATTTT. As protein: CASSLVRRSGADTQYF.

Points on this clonotype: One junction end disagrees with the germline gene, perhaps due to a read error. The J gene is TRBJ2-1, the V gene TRBV5-1, with a tentative D call TRBD1 (6 bases). The germline gives CDR1 SGHRS, CDR2 YFSETQ. This CDR3 comprises 12 residues. This CDR3 reads CASREKQGPSTF. CDR3 nucleotide sequence: TGCGCCAGCAGGGAAAAACAGGGTCCCTCAACTTTC.

The rearrangement uses TRBV4-1 and TRBJ2-5, with 9 bases lining up with TRBD2. The CDR3 contains 17 residues. CDR1 and CDR2 (germline): MGHRA, YSYEKL. The J segment lost 0 bases and the V segment lost 0 bases, leaving 5 bases of the junction unmatched. The CDR3 sequence is CASSQEKASGDQETQYF. In nucleotides, the CDR3 is TGCGCCAGCAGCCAAGAAAAGGCTAGCGGGGACCAAGAGACCCAGTACTTC.

The chain links TRBV18 to TRBJ2-4; 7 bases map to TRBD2. The CDR3 is 14 amino acids. Unmatched junction bases numbered 8, after V lost 3 bases and J lost 9 bases. Per germline, CDR1 KGHSH and CDR2 LQKENI. This CDR3 is CASSPGREVGIQYF. The CDR3 DNA reads as TGTGCCAGCTCACCCGGCCGGGAGGTCGGCATTCAGTACTTC.

This clonotype appeared a single time. V usage is TRBV11-3 and J usage is TRBJ2-5, with 8 nucleotides matching TRBD1. With 5 bases clipped from V and 4 bases from J, the junction kept 3 bases outside the gene matches. Germline V gene sequence: CDR1 SGHNT, CDR2 YENEEA. The CDR3 contains 13 residues. As DNA, the CDR3 is TGTGCCAGCAGCCTCAGGGGGCCAGAGACCCAGTACTTC. Translation: CASSLRGPETQYF.

The table lists this clonotype with a few counts. The V and J genes are TRBV4-3 and TRBJ1-6, with 8 positions matching TRBD1. The CDR3 contains 15 residues. J gave up 5 bases and V 5 bases, and 5 bases lay outside the gene matches. The germline CDR1 and CDR2 sequences are LGHNA and YSLEER. The CDR3 DNA sequence: TGCGCCAGCAGCAAGATGGACAGGGATAATTCACCCCTCCACTTT. It codes for CASSKMDRDNSPLHF.

The chain is built from TRBV20-1 and TRBJ2-7, with D maybe TRBD2 (5 bases). CDR3 length equals 11 residues. V was trimmed by 5 bases and J by 4 bases, leaving 9 bases between them. In germline, CDR1 is DFQATT, CDR2 SNEGSKA (reference sequence). The CDR3: CSAPAGYEQYV. CDR3 in DNA: TGCAGTGCTCCGGCGGGTTACGAGCAGTACGTC.

The rearrangement uses TRBV3-1 and TRBJ1-3; D is unclear. The CDR3 has 14 residues. V gave up 6 bases and J gave up 0 bases, with 9 bases separating them. Germline CDR1 and CDR2: LGHDT and YNNKEL (reference sequence). In DNA form, the CDR3 reads TGTGCCAGCAGTCTGGGAGGCTCTGGAAACACCATATATTTT. Its translation: CASSLGGSGNTIYF.

This chain links TRBV10-3 with TRBJ1-5; no clear D gene. The CDR3 has 16 amino acids. From germline, CDR1 is ENHRY and CDR2 SYGVKD. Trimming shortened V by 7 bases and J by 1 base, and 17 bases separated the two germline ends. CDR3 residues: CAIKSGEGGSNQPQHF. CDR3 DNA sequence: TGTGCCATCAAGAGTGGTGAGGGAGGAAGCAATCAGCCCCAGCATTTT.

This chain uses TRBV14 with TRBJ2-1; D not resolved. V lost 4 bases and J lost 0, with 7 bases in between. This CDR3 spans 14 amino acids. CDR1 is SGHDN and CDR2 is FVKESK in the germline V gene. CDR3 in DNA: TGTGCCAGCAGCCCAGGCCTCTCCTACAATGAGCAGTTCTTC. Its translation: CASSPGLSYNEQFF.

The chain couples TRBV15 to TRBJ1-5; D gene unclear. V lost 0 bases and J 2 bases, leaving 8 bases between the germline ends. The CDR3 length is 15 residues. Germline values: CDR1 LNHNV, CDR2 YYDKDF (reference sequence). The CDR3 bases are TGTGCCACCAGCAGAGATCCGGGAGGCAATCAGCCCCAGCATTTT. Residues: CATSRDPGGNQPQHF.

This clonotype turned up a few times. V usage is TRBV13 and J usage is TRBJ1-5; possible D gene TRBD1, 6 bases. Germline V gene lookup returns CDR1 PRHDT and CDR2 FYEKMQ (reference sequence). The CDR3 runs to 14 residues. The V end was cut by 6 bases, the J end by 3 bases, with 12 bases between. The CDR3 coding sequence is TGTGCCAGCAGTCTTGACAGGATCAATCAGCCCCAGCATTTT. This gives the protein CASSLDRINQPQHF.

The rearrangement uses TRBV6-1 and TRBJ1-5, with D uncertain. Trimming left V 9 bases short and J 3 bases short, with 24 bases between. The CDR3 extends over 17 amino acids. The V gene's germline CDR1 is MNHNS and CDR2 SASEGT. CDR3 DNA sequence: TGTGCCAGTAAACCTAGGCAGGTTCCCCTAATCAATCAGCCCCAGCATTTT. Protein product: CASKPRQVPLINQPQHF.

CDR3 protein: CASSENMNTEAFF. CDR3 sequence (DNA): TGTGCCAGCAGTGAAAACATGAACACTGAAGCTTTCTTT. J is TRBJ1-1 and V is TRBV2; no definite D call. There are 13 residues in the CDR3. CDR1 SNHLY and CDR2 FYNNEI come from the germline V gene. V shed 2 bases and J shed 0 bases, with 4 bases lying between them.

The chain has TRBV2 and TRBJ2-7, with D perhaps TRBD2 (6 bases). The CDR3 totals 14 residues. CDR1 is SNHLY, CDR2 FYNNEI, per germline. Deletions cut 4 bases from V and 1 base from J, with 11 bases between. The CDR3 spells CASSAEGLSYEQYV. DNA of the CDR3: TGTGCCAGCAGTGCGGAGGGCCTGTCCTACGAGCAGTACGTC.

V is TRBV29-1 and J is TRBJ2-3; TRBD2 agrees at 8 bases. J gave up 3 bases and V 4 bases, and 6 bases lay outside the gene matches. Germline V gene data show CDR1 as SQVTM and CDR2 as ANQGSEA. The CDR3 consists of 14 residues. The CDR3 sequence: CSVGGRLATDTQYF. CDR3 nucleotides: TGCAGCGTTGGAGGTCGACTAGCGACAGATACGCAGTATTTT.